This is a list of T cell receptor beta chains from one sample in a study of T cells in Graves' hyperthyroidism and ophthalmopathy. TCRdb redid the calling of the multiplex PCR reads with MiXCR, one entry per CDR3 protein. This sample yields approximately 410,000 distinct CDR3 sequences, of which roughly 14% are seen a single time; roughly an eighth belongs to the top ten. What was sequenced was blood. The receptor source for this set is a man between 18 and 35 years old with Graves' ophthalmopathy. Both conserved end residues are part of each CDR3. D genes are given only for firm matches. A row's size may be missing; if present it is once, few, many or a size class.

D | J | V | size | DNA | CDR3
TRBD1 | TRBJ1-6 | TRBV12-3/TRBV12-4 | many | TGTGCCAGCTCTCATTCTGGACAGGGTCCACCCCTCCACTTT | CASSHSGQGPPLHF
- | TRBJ1-2 | TRBV3-1 | many | TGTGCCAGCAGTAATCTGAGGGTGGATGGCTACACCTTC | CASSNLRVDGYTF
- | TRBJ2-7 | TRBV7-9 | few | TGTGCCAGCAGCCATACTAGCTACGAGCAGTACTTC | CASSHTSYEQYF
TRBD1 | TRBJ2-5 | TRBV2 | few | TGTGCCAGCACCCAAGGACAGGGGGCCTGGGAGACCCAGTACTTC | CASTQGQGAWETQYF
TRBD1 | TRBJ1-2 | TRBV29-1 | few | TGCAGCGTTGGTTCCGGGACAGGGAACTATGGCTACACCTTC | CSVGSGTGNYGYTF
- | TRBJ2-1 | TRBV9 | few | TGTGCCAGCAGCGACGGACTTTACAATGAGCAGTTCTTC | CASSDGLYNEQFF
- | TRBJ2-7 | TRBV29-1 | many | TGCAGCGTCTCTACCTATAACTCCTACGAGCAGTACTTC | CSVSTYNSYEQYF
- | TRBJ1-1 | TRBV24-1 | many | TGTGCCACCAGTGACAACGCCCGGGACACTGAAGCTTTCTTT | CATSDNARDTEAFF
- | TRBJ2-5 | TRBV13 | many | TGTGCCAGCAGCTTAGCAGCCGGGATTAGTAGGGAGACCCAGTACTTC | CASSLAAGISRETQYF
- | TRBJ2-7 | TRBV7-6 | many | TGTGCCAGCAGCTTATGGAGTGGGCCTTCCTACGAGCAGTACTTC | CASSLWSGPSYEQYF
TRBD1 | TRBJ1-3 | TRBV19 | - | TGTGCCAGCCTACGACAGGGCCGCTCTGGAAACACCATATATTTT | CASLRQGRSGNTIYF
- | TRBJ2-3 | TRBV20-1 | many | TGCAGTGCTAGCTTAGTCTTAGGGGGGCCAGATACGCAGTATTTT | CSASLVLGGPDTQYF
- | TRBJ2-5 | TRBV19 | - | TGTGCCAGTAGTACTCGGACTGAGTACCAAGAGACCCAGTACTTC | CASSTRTEYQETQYF
TRBD2 | TRBJ2-6 | TRBV3-1 | few | TGTGCCAGCAGCCTGACTAGCGCCCGCCTCTCTGGGGCCAACGTCCTGACTTTC | CASSLTSARLSGANVLTF
- | TRBJ2-5 | TRBV9 | many | TGTGCCAGCAGCGTAAGGGGAAGGAAACAAGAGACCCAGTACTTC | CASSVRGRKQETQYF
- | TRBJ1-1 | TRBV10-2 | few | TGCGCCAGCAGTTTACAGAACAGGATGAACACTGAAGCTTTCTTT | CASSLQNRMNTEAFF
- | TRBJ2-1 | TRBV7-6 | many | TGTGCCAGCAGCAACCGGGACGGGGACTACAATGAGCAGTTCTTC | CASSNRDGDYNEQFF
- | TRBJ2-2 | TRBV12-3/TRBV12-4 | few | TGTGCCAGCAGTTTAGCTAGCGGCGCGGACACCGGGGAGCTGTTTTTT | CASSLASGADTGELFF
- | TRBJ2-1 | TRBV19 | - | TGTGCCAGTAGTATCTTAAGCTCCTACAATGAGCAGTTCTTC | CASSILSSYNEQFF
TRBD1 | TRBJ1-2 | TRBV20-1 | many | TGCAGTGCCGCGAGGGGGCAGAGTGGCTACACCTTC | CSAARGQSGYTF
TRBD1 | TRBJ1-1 | TRBV3-1 | many | TGTGCCAGCAGCCAAGATAGCTCCGGGACAGTGGTAACTGAAGCTTTCTTT | CASSQDSSGTVVTEAFF
- | TRBJ2-1 | TRBV27 | - | TGTGCCAGCAGTTTAACAAACACCGAAACATACAATGAGCAGTTCTTC | CASSLTNTETYNEQFF
TRBD1 | TRBJ2-7 | TRBV6-1 | many | TGTGCCAGCAGTGAACTTGGTTGGACAGGGAGTTACGAGCAGTACTTC | CASSELGWTGSYEQYF
TRBD2 | TRBJ2-5 | TRBV20-1 | many | TGCAGTACAGGGACTAGCGGGAGGGCCGTGGGGGAGACCCAGTACTTC | CSTGTSGRAVGETQYF